This is a list of T cell receptor beta chains from one sample in a study of blood T cells in healthy people across ages. TCRdb fed the 5' RACE reads into MiXCR, producing one record per CDR3 protein. The sample consists of over a million distinct CDR3 sequences, approximately 59% of them appearing once. What was sequenced was blood. All receptors derive from a man younger than 35 in good health. CDR3s leave out the opening cysteine and the closing phenylalanine or tryptophan. D genes are given only for firm matches.

v_call	d_call	cdr3_length	j_call	cdr3_aa
TRBV7-2	TRBD2	13	TRBJ2-3	ASSQGTSIGDTQY
TRBV14	-	12	-	ASSRLGGFPEQY
TRBV7-2	-	14	TRBJ2-1	ASSLVGSVSYNEQF
TRBV4-1	TRBD1	13	TRBJ2-1	ASSRGDRGEGEQF
TRBV20-1	-	12	TRBJ2-1	SARDQMGLYEQF
TRBV2	-	10	TRBJ2-7	ASGGPTYEQY
TRBV15	-	15	TRBJ2-2	ATSRVKGSTFTGELF
TRBV10-3	TRBD1	11	-	AIISTGNYEQY
TRBV30	-	11	TRBJ2-7	AWSFGSSYEQY
TRBV20-1	-	11	TRBJ2-5	SARTGNQETQY
TRBV20-1	TRBD2	17	TRBJ2-1	SARAQLAGGQWSYNEQF
TRBV15	TRBD2	12	TRBJ2-4	ATSGGEVKNIQY
TRBV5-1	-	11	TRBJ2-6	ASSFSGANVLT
TRBV28	-	11	TRBJ2-7	ASRQTGYYEQY
TRBV5-4	TRBD2	15	TRBJ2-5	ASSLDPASGHQETQY
TRBV4-1	TRBD2	14	TRBJ2-7	ASSQSSGGPKYEQY
TRBV5-1	TRBD2	13	TRBJ2-1	ASSFRLAGQNEQF
TRBV7-9	-	13	TRBJ1-2	ASSRETFVNYGYT
TRBV5-6	-	14	TRBJ2-5	ASKKGRGGYQETQY
TRBV20-1	-	12	TRBJ2-3	SARSGASTDTQY
TRBV20-1	-	10	TRBJ2-1	SASEGSVEQF
TRBV7-9	TRBD1	11	TRBJ2-5	ASSWGQTETQY
TRBV7-9	-	12	TRBJ1-1	ASSPPTTNTEAF
TRBV20-1	-	12	TRBJ2-1	SARDGGTAWGQF
TRBV6-1	-	12	TRBJ2-4	ASSDSMGQFIQY
TRBV7-9	-	14	TRBJ2-7	ASSLGVSSGSYEQY
TRBV7-9	-	18	TRBJ2-3	ASSPARMGGSGTDTDTQY
TRBV6-5	-	11	TRBJ2-2	ASGLRKAGELF
TRBV7-2	TRBD2	14	TRBJ2-3	ASSIAGTSVTDTQY
TRBV7-2	TRBD1	13	TRBJ2-7	ASSVDRVSAYEQY
TRBV27	TRBD1	14	TRBJ1-1	ASPEETGQTDTEAF
TRBV27	TRBD2	15	TRBJ2-1	ASSFWAETSPSNEQF
TRBV6-5	-	11	TRBJ1-1	ASSYRELVGAF
TRBV3-1	-	12	TRBJ2-7	ASSQLGRTYEQY
TRBV29-1	-	10	TRBJ1-2	SVGGADYGYT
TRBV7-2	-	14	TRBJ2-5	ASSLGAGMVWETQY
TRBV7-9	-	11	TRBJ1-2	ASTLSGSYGYT
TRBV27	TRBD1	16	TRBJ1-2	ASSPLRDRGLENYGYT
TRBV4-3	-	14	-	ASSQNLGGPLYEQY
TRBV4-3	TRBD1	11	-	ASSQSRGETQY
TRBV7-9	TRBD2	15	TRBJ2-3	ASSLVASGKFTDTQY
TRBV10-3	TRBD1	14	TRBJ2-3	AIKTDRARDTDTQY
TRBV4-1	TRBD2	16	TRBJ2-4	AGAQGLAGVLAKNIQY
TRBV12-3/TRBV12-4	-	11	TRBJ2-5	ASSIQFLETQY
TRBV28	-	12	TRBJ1-1	ASRQGRGVTEAF
TRBV5-1	-	11	TRBJ2-3	ASSFLHTDTQY
TRBV7-2	TRBD1	14	TRBJ2-7	ASSITGQFSSYEQY
TRBV20-1	TRBD2	15	TRBJ2-3	SASGGGLTPDTDTQY
TRBV27	-	12	TRBJ1-1	ASSLDSRGTEAF
TRBV6-2/TRBV6-3	TRBD2	11	TRBJ2-7	ASNGLADYEQY
TRBV5-1	TRBD1	14	TRBJ1-4	ASSLHRGGRGEKLF
TRBV7-9	-	10	TRBJ1-1	SNQGLDTEAF
TRBV29-1	-	12	TRBJ1-4	SVELGETNEKLF
TRBV29-1	TRBD1	12	TRBJ1-2	SVEEGQGAGGYT
TRBV7-9	TRBD2	12	TRBJ2-1	ASSVGQGLNEQF